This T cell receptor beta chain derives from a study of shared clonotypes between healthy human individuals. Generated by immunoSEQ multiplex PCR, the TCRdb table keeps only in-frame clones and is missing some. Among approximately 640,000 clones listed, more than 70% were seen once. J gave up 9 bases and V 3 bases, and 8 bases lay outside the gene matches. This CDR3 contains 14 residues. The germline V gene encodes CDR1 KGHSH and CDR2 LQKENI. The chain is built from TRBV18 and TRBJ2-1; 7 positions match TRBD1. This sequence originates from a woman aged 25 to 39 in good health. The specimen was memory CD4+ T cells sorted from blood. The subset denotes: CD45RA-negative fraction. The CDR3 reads CASSPVTGRIEQFF. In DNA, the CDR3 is TGTGCCAGCTCACCCGTGACAGGGCGAATTGAGCAGTTCTTC.